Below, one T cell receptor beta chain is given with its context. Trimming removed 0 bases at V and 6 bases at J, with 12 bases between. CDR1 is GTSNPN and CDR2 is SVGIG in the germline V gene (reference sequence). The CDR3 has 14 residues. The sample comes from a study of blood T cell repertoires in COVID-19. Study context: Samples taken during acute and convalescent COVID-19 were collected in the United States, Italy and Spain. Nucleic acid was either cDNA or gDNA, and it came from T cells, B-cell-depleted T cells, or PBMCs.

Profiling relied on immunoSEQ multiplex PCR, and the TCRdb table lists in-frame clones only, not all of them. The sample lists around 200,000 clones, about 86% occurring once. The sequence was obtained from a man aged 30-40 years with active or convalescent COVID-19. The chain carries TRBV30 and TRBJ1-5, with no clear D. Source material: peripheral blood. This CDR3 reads CAWSVSGDGQPQHF. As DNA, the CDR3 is TGTGCCTGGAGTGTGTCCGGTGATGGTCAGCCCCAGCATTTT. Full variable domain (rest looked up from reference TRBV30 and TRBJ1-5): SQTIHQWPATLVQPVGSPLSLECTVEGTSNPNLYWYRQAAGRGLQLLFYSVGIGQISSEVPQNLSASRPQDRQFILSSKKLLLSDSGFYLCAWSVSGDGQPQHFGDGTRLSIL.